These T cell receptor beta chains were read from a single sample in a study of T cells expressing NK-cell markers. TCRdb processed the 5' RACE reads again and assigns one entry to each CDR3 protein, with no DNA. The listing records about 260,000 distinct CDR3 sequences. The sequenced sample was blood T cells: a sorted CD56 or NKG2C T cell subset, CD4+ or CD8+ T cells, or bulk PBMC T cells (not recorded which). Receptors were obtained from a woman aged 18-70 years in good health. Both conserved end residues are part of each CDR3.

J gene,V gene,CDR3 protein
TRBJ2-1,TRBV7-2,CASSPGLAYNEQFF
TRBJ2-7,TRBV2,CASSVVAEQYF
TRBJ2-3,TRBV5-5,CASSLVGLGPDITDTQYF
TRBJ2-3,TRBV11-2,CASSLGTVPAQLRTQYF
TRBJ1-5,TRBV11-2,CASSLGGGMGQPQHF
TRBJ1-1,TRBV25-1,CASIATGGTEAFF
TRBJ1-1,TRBV4-3,CASSHDRGKNTEAFF
TRBJ2-2,TRBV2,CASSEVEGTGELFF
TRBJ2-1,TRBV5-4,CASSSGRGSSYNEQFF
TRBJ2-1,TRBV20-1,CSARDPKRESYNEQFF
TRBJ2-1,TRBV20-1,CSASPFDRELTNEQFF
TRBJ2-3,TRBV20-1,CSAPEGGDTQYF
TRBJ2-7,TRBV4-3,CASSQDLGGRAYEQYF
TRBJ2-5,TRBV15,CATSREGSMETQYF
TRBJ2-1,TRBV6-2/TRBV6-3,CASSYAGRGSYNEQFF
TRBJ1-1,TRBV5-1,CASSTLQGLNTEAFF
TRBJ2-1,TRBV7-2,CASSPTSGRPGNEQFF
TRBJ1-5,TRBV3-1,CASSQGPTGFQPQHF
TRBJ2-1,TRBV6-2/TRBV6-3,CASSSPARTPTKDFNEQFF
TRBJ2-1,TRBV7-2,CASTLDGQGSYNEQFF
TRBJ1-2,TRBV4-3,CASSQDYQGSEGYTF
TRBJ2-1,TRBV5-1,CASSRGAGGVEQFF
TRBJ1-2,TRBV12-3/TRBV12-4,CATPRTGRGYYGYTF
TRBJ1-5,TRBV12-3/TRBV12-4,CASSFRGQGGQPQHF
TRBJ2-3,TRBV2,CASSVGGVGPDTQYF
TRBJ2-7,TRBV20-1,CSATKDQAGGAYEQYF
TRBJ2-1,TRBV3-1,CASSQEGDRYNEQFF
TRBJ1-2,TRBV11-2,CASSSIGPGQGALRDYGYTF
TRBJ1-5,TRBV20-1,CSARAPTGGAGQPQHF
TRBJ1-3,TRBV12-3/TRBV12-4,CASSGSDRGRNTIYF
TRBJ1-2,TRBV25-1,CASRGETSNYGYTF
TRBJ1-2,TRBV6-5,CASSYGQEALGGYTF
TRBJ1-6,TRBV18,CASSPEGSPLHF
TRBJ2-5,TRBV6-1,CASSLDYGETQYF
TRBJ1-1,TRBV9,CASSVGLLNTEAFF
TRBJ2-3,TRBV20-1,CSARVTGLDTQYF
TRBJ2-1,TRBV7-9,CASSTGFRSPQREQFF
TRBJ1-4,TRBV11-2,CASSPGGRSNEKLFF
TRBJ1-2,TRBV7-2,CASSSMTGAYGYTF
TRBJ2-1,TRBV9,CASSVSGTAHNEQFF
TRBJ1-4,TRBV20-1,CSARDWGTAEKLFF
TRBJ1-1,TRBV6-1,CASSEAGGIRFEAFF
TRBJ2-5,TRBV3-1,CASSHPRGGRIGETQYF
TRBJ1-2,TRBV15,CATSPRGGSFYGYTF
TRBJ1-5,TRBV28,CASNLGGFNQPQHF
TRBJ2-2,TRBV10-3,CAISVVTSAYTGELFF
TRBJ1-2,TRBV19,CASSSAGHNYGYTF
TRBJ2-1,TRBV5-1,CASSLNRVEQFF
TRBJ1-6,TRBV19,CASAKQGDNSPLHF
TRBJ2-3,TRBV20-1,CSAPGGGGWSTDTQYF
TRBJ2-3,TRBV12-3/TRBV12-4,CASSPGTSTDTQYF
TRBJ2-3,TRBV20-1,CSADSGISTDTQYF
TRBJ1-5,TRBV19,CASSATGANQPQHF
TRBJ2-7,TRBV10-3,CAISFTGGHEQYF
TRBJ2-3,TRBV28,CASSNSAGRTDTQYF
TRBJ2-3,TRBV20-1,CSARDQGRPSTDTQYF
TRBJ2-3,TRBV9,CASSVVASTDTQYF
TRBJ2-1,TRBV2,CASMSGSGGQGRRLSYNEQFF
TRBJ2-1,TRBV2,CASSELGLAVNEQFF